The 28 T cell receptor beta chains listed next were all sequenced from one sample in a study of Graves' ophthalmopathy and Graves' hyperthyroidism. The authors amplified TCR beta CDR3 regions, and they did so from RNA transcripts for repertoire sequencing. An opening RT-PCR round employed HTBI primers and preceded a second-round multiplex PCR. TCRdb fed the multiplex PCR reads into MiXCR, producing one record per CDR3 protein. This table has under 400,000 distinct CDR3 sequences, about 17% appearing once. The specimen was peripheral blood. Receptors originate from an adult man with Graves' ophthalmopathy.

This clonotype was counted at least ten times. The chain links TRBV30 to TRBJ1-1; D gene unclear. Germline V gene lookup returns CDR1 GTSNPN and CDR2 SVGIG (reference sequence). The ends were cut back, 3 bases at V and 2 bases at J, with 10 bases in the middle. This CDR3 is built from 13 residues. The CDR3 is CAWSRRRNTEAFF. The CDR3 DNA reads TGTGCCTGGAGCCGCAGACGAAACACTGAAGCTTTCTTT.

The chain couples TRBV11-2 to TRBJ2-7, with 14 bases aligning to TRBD2. The V and J ends lost 0 bases and 4 bases, in that order; junction bases with no gene match: 2. The CDR3 totals 16 residues. From germline, CDR1 is SGHAT and CDR2 FQNNGV. The CDR3 protein is CASSLEGTSGSYEQYF. Here the CDR3 DNA reads TGTGCCAGCAGCTTAGAGGGGACTAGCGGGAGTTACGAGCAGTACTTC.

V and J are TRBV15 and TRBJ2-3; a weak D match, TRBD1 (6 bases). The ends were cut back, 2 bases at V and 2 bases at J, with 14 bases in the middle. Looked up from germline, CDR1 is LNHNV and CDR2 is YYDKDF (reference sequence). This CDR3 region has 16 residues. The CDR3 sequence: CATSRINRDNTDTQYF. DNA of the CDR3: TGTGCCACCAGCAGAATAAATAGGGACAACACAGATACGCAGTATTTT.

This clonotype was counted at least ten times. V usage is TRBV20-1 and J usage is TRBJ2-7; D perhaps matches TRBD1 (5 bases). Germline-derived CDR1 and CDR2 are DFQATT and SNEGSKA (reference sequence). Trimming pared 5 bases from V and 2 bases from J, leaving 13 bases between. This CDR3 comprises 13 residues. CDR3 residues: CSALSTVTYEQYF. CDR3 coding DNA: TGCAGTGCTCTATCGACAGTCACCTACGAGCAGTACTTC.

The chain joins TRBV28 to TRBJ2-4, with TRBD2 matching 8 bases. The junction had 7 bases not matched to a gene; V was cut back by 6 bases and J by 6 bases. CDR3 length: 14 residues. Per the germline V gene, CDR1 is MDHEN and CDR2 is SYDVKM. The CDR3 is CASRFGGGANIQYF. As DNA, the CDR3 is TGTGCCAGCAGGTTCGGGGGGGGCGCAAACATTCAGTACTTC.

This clonotype was counted ten times or more. V gene TRBV6-1 combines with J gene TRBJ2-7, with D hard to call. The V gene's germline CDR1 is MNHNS and CDR2 SASEGT. The CDR3 length is 14 residues. V was cut by 3 bases and J by 3 bases, with 12 bases left in between. The CDR3 DNA reads as TGTGCCAGCAGTGAGAGTTGGTTTGGCTACGAGCAGTACTTC. Its protein product is CASSESWFGYEQYF.

This clonotype was counted a few times. This chain joins TRBV20-1 and TRBJ2-2, with 9 bases lining up with TRBD2. Germline V lookup: CDR1 DFQATT, CDR2 SNEGSKA (reference sequence). CDR3 length: 18 residues. Losses at the gene ends were 0 bases for V and 0 bases for J; bases not matched to a gene: 8. For the CDR3, the DNA is TGCAGTGCTAGAGATCCCAGCGGGGGGACCGCGAACACCGGGGAGCTGTTTTTT. This gives the protein CSARDPSGGTANTGELFF.

This clonotype appeared many times. V gene TRBV20-1 combines with J gene TRBJ2-2, with unresolved D. V lost 0 bases, J lost 5 bases, and 16 bases lay in between. Germline CDR1 is DFQATT and CDR2 is SNEGSKA (reference sequence). The CDR3 sequence is 16 residues long. CDR3 protein: CSARDRILGSTGELFF. DNA for the CDR3: TGCAGTGCTAGAGATAGAATCCTAGGGTCTACCGGGGAGCTGTTTTTT.

At least ten counts were recorded for this clonotype. This chain links TRBV5-1 with TRBJ2-7, with a tentative D call TRBD2 (6 bases). The germline V gene has CDR1 SGHRS and CDR2 YFSETQ. Between the trimmed V and J ends, which lost 3 bases and 0 bases, there was a span of 13 bases. This CDR3 region has 15 residues. This CDR3 is CASSSRGTDSYEQYF. Written as DNA, the CDR3 is TGCGCCAGCAGCTCACGTGGGACTGACTCCTACGAGCAGTACTTC.

The rearrangement links TRBV15 to TRBJ2-5; TRBD1 matches 7 bases. Germline V lookup: CDR1 LNHNV, CDR2 YYDKDF (reference sequence). Trimming cost V 5 bases and J 1 base; bases outside gene matches: 4. The CDR3 is 14 amino acids. The CDR3 loop reads CATSPGQPQETQYF. As DNA, the CDR3 is TGTGCCACCAGCCCGGGACAGCCCCAAGAGACCCAGTACTTC.

In its sample, this clonotype was seen many times. This chain uses TRBV20-1 with TRBJ2-7; D unresolved. V was pared by 5 bases and J by 2 bases, with 16 bases between. Germline V gene sequence: CDR1 DFQATT, CDR2 SNEGSKA (reference sequence). The CDR3 extends over 14 amino acids. The CDR3: CSASPEPYPYEQYF. The CDR3 DNA follows: TGCAGTGCTTCGCCGGAACCCTATCCCTACGAGCAGTACTTC.

This clonotype was counted only a few times. A much larger clone differs from this one at a single base, so this may be a read error. In DNA, the CDR3 is TGTGTCAGCAGCTCCGCCCCCGGACAGAGTTATGGCTACACCTTC. It specifies CVSSSAPGQSYGYTF. The V call is TRBV7-2, the J call TRBJ1-2, with D possibly being TRBD1 (6 bases). The CDR3 is 15 residues long. CDR1 SGHTA and CDR2 FQGNSA come from the germline V gene.

Ten or more counts support this clonotype. J is TRBJ2-6 and V is TRBV6-1; 7 positions match TRBD1. V lost 3 bases to trimming and J lost 4 bases; unmatched junction nucleotides: 6. Looked up from germline, CDR1 is MNHNS and CDR2 is SASEGT. CDR3 length: 16 residues. The CDR3 coding sequence is TGTGCCAGCAGTGACCGGACAGGCGCCGGGGCCAACGTCCTGACTTTC. Translation: CASSDRTGAGANVLTF.

This clonotype was seen repeatedly, ten times or more. The rearrangement joins TRBV20-1 to TRBJ1-6, with 7 bases lining up with TRBD1. The CDR3 totals 16 residues. Germline V gene lookup returns CDR1 DFQATT and CDR2 SNEGSKA (reference sequence). Losses at the gene ends were 0 bases for V and 9 bases for J; bases not matched to a gene: 11. The CDR3, as DNA: TGCAGTGCTAGAGATGGAGGACAGGCTTATGGTTCACCCCTCCACTTT. Protein product: CSARDGGQAYGSPLHF.

This clonotype was found many times. The gene calls are TRBV28 and TRBJ2-7, with a weak D call TRBD2 (5 bases). CDR3 length: 14 amino acids. V was shortened by 8 bases and J by 3 bases, with 17 bases between the two germline ends. CDR1 and CDR2 (germline): MDHEN, SYDVKM. The chain's CDR3 is CASGERTRSYEQYF. In nucleotides, the CDR3 is TGTGCCAGCGGGGAGCGGACGCGGAGCTACGAGCAGTACTTC.

This clonotype appeared many times. The chain joins TRBV7-2 to TRBJ1-5; D is unresolved. The germline CDR1 and CDR2 sequences are SGHTA and FQGNSA. Trimming cost V 7 bases and J 4 bases, with 14 bases left between them. The CDR3 contains 14 residues. The chain's CDR3 is CASTPAGRNQPQHF. CDR3 coding DNA: TGTGCCAGCACCCCAGCAGGCCGAAATCAGCCCCAGCATTTT.

This clonotype has ten or more counts. The J gene is TRBJ1-2, the V gene TRBV7-8; 7 bases agree with TRBD1. V gave up 3 bases and J gave up 5 bases; unmatched junction bases: 6. The CDR3 contains 14 residues. Germline CDR1 and CDR2: SGHVS and FQNEAQ. The CDR3 sequence is CASSFRDSSYGYTF. The CDR3 DNA is TGTGCCAGCAGCTTCCGGGACAGCAGTTATGGCTACACCTTC.

At least ten counts were recorded for this clonotype. The chain employs TRBV2 and TRBJ2-7; D call uncertain. Trimming removed 2 bases from V and 3 bases from J, with 11 bases in between. The germline gives CDR1 SNHLY, CDR2 FYNNEI. This CDR3 spans 14 amino acids. The CDR3 DNA reads as TGTGCCAGCAGTGAATACAAAGGGATCTACGAGCAGTACTTC. Translated: CASSEYKGIYEQYF.

This clonotype occurred many times. This rearrangement joins TRBV5-8 to TRBJ2-5, with D perhaps matching TRBD1 (6 bases). The CDR3 is 13 amino acids. From germline, CDR1 is SGHTS and CDR2 YDEGEE. Between the trimmed V and J ends, which lost 4 bases and 5 bases, there was a span of 12 bases. CDR3 nucleotides: TGTGCCAGCAGCCGCAGGGGATGGGAGACCCAGTACTTC. This gives the protein CASSRRGWETQYF.

The sample holds many counts of this clonotype. V usage is TRBV5-1 and J usage is TRBJ2-7; D might be TRBD2 (5 bases). The CDR3 length is 14 residues. The V gene's germline CDR1 is SGHRS and CDR2 YFSETQ. Trimming removed 2 bases at V and 3 bases at J, with 12 bases between. The CDR3 protein is CASSFPGRFYEQYF. The CDR3 coding sequence is TGCGCCAGCAGCTTTCCGGGGAGATTCTACGAGCAGTACTTC.

Points on this clonotype: The conserved closing phenylalanine or tryptophan is absent in this CDR3, likely reflecting a read error. The chain carries TRBV6-1 and TRBJ2-7, with D possibly TRBD1 on 5 matching bases. The CDR3 has 15 amino acids. V was trimmed by 7 bases and J by 3 bases, leaving 19 bases between them. The germline gives CDR1 MNHNS, CDR2 SASEGT. The DNA for the CDR3 is TGTGCCAGCACCCTAGTAAGGGGCTATATCTACGAGCAGTACTCC. Its protein is CASTLVRGYIYEQYS.

This clonotype came up many times. This rearrangement joins TRBV4-2 to TRBJ1-2, with unresolved D. Germline assignment: CDR1 LGHNA and CDR2 YNFKEQ. V lost 0 bases, J lost 2 bases, and 10 bases lay in between. The CDR3 is 15 residues long. CDR3 region: CASSQDPRPNYGYTF. CDR3 DNA sequence: TGTGCCAGCAGCCAAGACCCCAGGCCGAACTATGGCTACACCTTC.

This clonotype was recorded many times. CDR3 loop: CASSSGGPPSGEQFF. The CDR3 DNA sequence: TGTGCCAGCAGTTCGGGCGGTCCCCCTTCGGGTGAGCAGTTCTTC. The chain recombines TRBV12-3 or TRBV12-4 with TRBJ2-1; D gene uncertain. The CDR3 runs 15 residues. V lost 4 bases to trimming and J lost 9 bases, with 19 bases between them.

In this sample, this clonotype turned up once. The chain uses TRBV7-8 and TRBJ2-2; the D is unclear. There are 14 residues in the CDR3. CDR1 SGHVS and CDR2 FQNEAQ come from the germline V gene. Trimming took off 2 bases at V and 4 bases at J, with 8 bases between the two ends. CDR3 coding DNA: TGTGCCAGCAGCTTATATTCGGGCACCGGGGAGCTGTTTTTT. Amino acids: CASSLYSGTGELFF.

A remark on this clonotype: With a much larger clone just one base away, this may be a read error. The V gene is TRBV7-7, the J gene TRBJ2-1, with D possibly matching TRBD2 (6 bases). The CDR3 consists of 15 residues. The germline V gene has CDR1 SSHAT and CDR2 FNYEAQ (reference sequence). CDR3 region: CASSRLVGEYNEQFF. The CDR3 DNA sequence: TGTGCTAGCAGCCGACTAGTGGGGGAGTACAATGAGCAGTTCTTC. Using reference TRBV7-7 and TRBJ2-1 for the parts outside the CDR3, the full variable domain is GAGVSQSPRYKVTKRGQDVTLRCDPISSHATLYWYQQALGQGPEFLTYFNYEAQPDKSGLPSDRFSAERPEGSISTLTIQRTEQRDSAMYRCASSRLVGEYNEQFFGPGTRLTVL.

Ten or more counts support this clonotype. The chain joins TRBV30 to TRBJ1-1, with 10 positions matching TRBD1. The V gene's germline CDR1 is GTSNPN and CDR2 SVGIG (reference sequence). This CDR3 has 15 amino acids. V lost 2 bases, J lost 5 bases, and 8 bases stayed unmatched. Written as DNA, the CDR3 is TGTGCCTGGAGTCCGGGACAGGGGCTTGGAACTGAAGCTTTCTTT. Translated, it gives CAWSPGQGLGTEAFF.

The rearrangement joins TRBV20-1 to TRBJ2-7; 8 bases align to TRBD1. V shed 7 bases, J shed 0 bases, and the junction held 5 bases outside the gene matches. The germline gives CDR1 DFQATT, CDR2 SNEGSKA (reference sequence). The CDR3 runs to 13 residues. Here the CDR3 reads CSVGQVSSYEQYF. The DNA of the CDR3 is TGCAGTGTGGGACAGGTGAGCTCCTACGAGCAGTACTTC.

This clonotype has just a few counts. The chain uses TRBV5-1 and TRBJ2-4; perhaps TRBD2 as D (6 bases). V gave up 0 bases and J gave up 6 bases, with 22 bases separating them. Germline V CDR1 and CDR2: SGHRS, YFSETQ. This CDR3 spans 18 amino acids. CDR3 amino acids: CASSLAKQIILARNIQYF. The CDR3 DNA is TGCGCCAGCAGCTTGGCGAAACAGATTATCCTAGCGAGAAACATTCAGTACTTC. Full variable domain (rest looked up from reference TRBV5-1 and TRBJ2-4): KAGVTQTPRYLIKTRGQQVTLSCSPISGHRSVSWYQQTPGQGLQFLFEYFSETQRNKGNFPGRFSGRQFSNSRSEMNVSTLELGDSALYLCASSLAKQIILARNIQYFGAGTRLSVL.